The T cell receptor (beta chain) described here comes from a study of T-cell memory formation after mild COVID-19. Each CDR3 protein gets one entry after TCRdb re-called the 5' RACE reads with MiXCR. Of fewer than 400,000 distinct CDR3 sequences in the sample, over 10% are singletons; the top ten hold roughly 23%. The germline gives CDR1 MNHEY, CDR2 SVGEGT. The CDR3 is made up of 14 amino acids. V was cut by 0 bases and J by 6 bases, with 9 bases left in between. This clonotype was seen a handful of times. V is TRBV6-2 or TRBV6-3 and J is TRBJ1-5; D gene unclear. Material: PBMCs or a T cell subset sorted from them (not recorded which). This TCR was recovered from a man younger than 30 who had mild COVID-19 (a few samples of this study predate the infection). Cell type and time point are not known. DNA of the CDR3: TGTGCCAGCAGTTACTCGAGGGTGAGTCAGCCCCAGCATTTT. Translating gives CASSYSRVSQPQHF.